This T cell receptor beta chain came from a study of blood T cell repertoires in COVID-19 (dated by TCRdb to 2020 to 2022). General notes on the study: Samples from collaborators originated in the United States, Italy and Spain and spanned both the acute and convalescent phases of COVID-19. The prospective study material was composed of cDNA or gDNA derived from T cells, B-cell-depleted T cells, or PBMCs. Deeply sampled blood TCRbeta repertoires from subjects exposed to, actively infected with, or recovered from COVID-19 were included in the dataset. A freely available public database, intended as a resource for researchers studying the immune response to SARS-CoV-2, is where the repertoires were released. Samples came from the ongoing ImmuneRACE study (first 160 participants) plus 1,254 subjects from 6 global collaborators. Nearly every sample came with metadata listing a de-identified subject ID, COVID-19 status, age in years and sex. Where available, HLA class I and class II types were obtained from metadata supplied by the sample provider rather than from assay-based typing.

The germline V gene encodes CDR1 LNHNV and CDR2 YYDKDF (reference sequence). Its CDR3 holds 18 amino acids, cysteine through phenylalanine. This entry keeps only the CDR3 DNA: 54 bases, framed from base 1. V loses 2 bases at its end and J loses 6 bases; junction bases beyond the gene matches: 15. TCRbeta CDR3 regions were amplified from genomic DNA using the immunoSEQ Assay, a bias-controlled multiplex PCR. Under the source paper's analysis protocol: The number of nucleated cells in each sample was estimated from the amplification of reference gene primers within the assay. Sequence reads were collapsed and filtered to measure the absolute abundance of every unique TCRbeta CDR3 rearrangement. For each sample, productive Simpson clonality was calculated as the square root of Simpson's diversity index across productive rearrangements. TCRdb obtained this table from immuneACCESS and retained in-frame rearrangements with V and J assigned. These tables miss some clones; where compared with another copy, unresolved V genes account for less than half of the shortfall, and the remainder is unexplained. D and trimming were read from the DNA, whereas the V and J calls and clone size are those reported in that table. This sample comprises around 300,000 clones, about 82% of them detected only once. The ten largest make up approximately 3.8% of the sample.

The collaborating institutions used their own protocols to collect whole blood in K2EDTA tubes. For TCRbeta analysis, collaborator samples were shipped as frozen whole blood, as isolated PBMCs, or as DNA extracted from either sample type. Study-wide findings and limitations: Clinical and demographic metadata were provided uncurated, with the amount varying by source and participant.

Details on this clone: There is no known antigen for this receptor. No base quality values were provided; no much bigger clone lies one nucleotide off.

Recombination joined TRBV15 with TRBJ2-4; 8 nucleotides in the junction match TRBD2. Sequenced material: peripheral blood. This clonotype originated in a woman in her forties or fifties with active or convalescent COVID-19. CDR3 region: CATSRSTTAGGMGNIQYF. The DNA sequence is as follows: TGTGCCACCAGCAGATCTACGACGGCGGGAGGCATGGGAAACATTCAGTACTTC.